The following is a T cell receptor (beta chain) sequence with its context. The data originate from a study of Ad26.COV2.S vaccination and SARS-CoV-2 variants. In the study overall: Donor allocation was to the COV1001 Ad26.COV2.S trial arm.

V was trimmed by 6 bases and J by 0 bases, leaving 10 bases between them. There are 14 residues in the CDR3. The germline V gene has CDR1 MNHEY and CDR2 SVGAGI. Treatment given: some 19 received Ad26.COV2.S at low or high dose, single or two shots; several received placebo; per-sample allocation not given. At day 63 after the first vaccine or placebo injection, samples were drawn. Based in Boston, the donor was an adult of 18-55 years. Method: immunoSEQ multiplex PCR; TCRdb's copy keeps in-frame clones and lacks some. The table includes some 410,000 clones, around 92% detected once. The chain couples TRBV6-5 to TRBJ2-3; D call uncertain. The clonotype comes from a person aged 18-65 years who received the Ad26.COV2.S COVID-19 vaccine or a placebo. Source: peripheral blood, taken in a trial of Ad26.COV2.S vaccine versus placebo. The CDR3, as DNA: TGTGCCAGCAGCGGACGAGAGAGCACAGATACGCAGTATTTT. Translated, it gives CASSGRESTDTQYF.